Following are 25 T cell receptor beta chains from one sample sequenced in a study of vaccination and CD4 T cells after COVID-19. This sample's treatment: approximately 10-day PBMC culture with coronavirus spike peptide pools or control peptides (ViraFEST assay). Sequenced with the Oncomine TCR Beta short-read assay was DNA taken from cultured CD4+ T cells. TCRdb redid the calling of the PCR reads with MiXCR, one entry per CDR3 protein. The data hold 13,000 or so distinct CDR3 sequences, with 52% observed a single time. The antigens of these receptors remain unknown. The specimen sequenced was CD4+ T cells from blood, cultured in vitro. Every receptor here comes from a human donor who had recovered from COVID-19.

This sequence joins TRBV20-1 and TRBJ1-2; D gene ambiguous. Germline V gene lookup returns CDR1 DFQATT and CDR2 SNEGSKA (reference sequence). The ends were cut back, 4 bases at V and 1 base at J, with 4 bases in the middle. The CDR3 contains 11 residues. The CDR3, as DNA: TGCAGTGCTAAAGATAACTATGGCTACACCTTC. Its protein is CSAKDNYGYTF.

This rearrangement joins TRBV30 to TRBJ1-2; weak D call: TRBD1 (5 bases). Trimming stripped 1 base from V and 6 bases from J, with 12 bases between. Germline V gene sequence: CDR1 GTSNPN, CDR2 SVGIG (reference sequence). The CDR3 extends over 13 amino acids. Here the CDR3 DNA reads TGTGCCTGGAGTGCAACCCAGGGTCATGGCTACACCTTC. Translated: CAWSATQGHGYTF.

This chain joins TRBV20-1 and TRBJ2-1; 10 nucleotides match TRBD2. The CDR3 runs to 11 residues. Trimming took 8 bases from V and 10 from J; bases not matched to a gene: 5. Per germline, CDR1 DFQATT and CDR2 SNEGSKA (reference sequence). The CDR3 reads CSLDSGREQFF. The CDR3 DNA follows: TGCAGTCTTGATAGCGGGAGGGAGCAGTTCTTC.

The chain recombines TRBV5-1 with TRBJ2-3; D not certain. The CDR3 spans 15 residues. The germline V and J ends were trimmed by 10 bases and 2 bases, with 20 bases remaining between them. From germline, CDR1 is SGHRS and CDR2 YFSETQ. The CDR3 region is CAPGAHIHPTDTQYF. The DNA for the CDR3 is TGCGCCCCCGGAGCCCATATCCATCCCACAGATACGCAGTATTTT.

V and J are TRBV6-1 and TRBJ2-1; TRBD2 agrees at 10 bases. V gave up 6 bases and J gave up 5 bases; unmatched junction bases: 7. Germline CDR1 MNHNS, CDR2 SASEGT. CDR3 size: 15 residues. CDR3 protein: CASRPWTSGNNEQFF. Written as DNA, the CDR3 is TGTGCCAGCAGACCATGGACTAGCGGTAACAATGAGCAGTTCTTC.

V is TRBV21-1 and J is TRBJ2-3; the DNA was not used to check the table's D call, TRBD2. TRBV21-1 is designated a pseudogene. This CDR3 comprises 17 residues. The CDR3 loop is CASGPYKRVSLTDTQYF. Here the CDR3 DNA reads TGTGCCAGCGGACCCTATAAGCGGGTATCCCTCACAGATACGCAGTATTTT.

The genes are TRBV20-1 and TRBJ2-3, with D tentatively TRBD2 (6 bases). The CDR3 runs 13 residues. Germline loops: CDR1 DFQATT, CDR2 SNEGSKA (reference sequence). The V and J ends lost 3 bases and 4 bases respectively, with 11 bases between them. The CDR3 region is CSARGEVPDTQYF. CDR3 DNA: TGCAGTGCTAGGGGGGAGGTCCCAGATACGCAGTATTTT.

The chain recombines TRBV15 with TRBJ2-4, with D possibly matching TRBD2 (5 bases). The germline gives CDR1 LNHNV, CDR2 YYDKDF (reference sequence). The CDR3 runs to 15 residues. The ends were cut back, 5 bases at V and 1 base at J, with 12 bases in the middle. The CDR3 loop reads CATSPISGAKNIQYF. The CDR3 nucleotides are TGTGCCACCAGCCCCATTTCGGGGGCCAAAAACATTCAGTACTTC.

This clonotype has only one observation. This rearrangement joins TRBV5-4 to TRBJ2-1, with D perhaps TRBD2 (5 bases). V lost 0 bases and J 9 bases, leaving 19 bases between the germline ends. The CDR3 is 16 amino acids. CDR1 SGHNT and CDR2 YYREEE come from the germline V gene (reference sequence). For the CDR3, the DNA is TGTGCCAGCAGCTTGGGAGGTCCTAGCAGCGTAGGTGAGCAGTTCTTC. Its protein is CASSLGGPSSVGEQFF.

This chain links TRBV28 with TRBJ2-5; the match to TRBD1 covers 10 bases. V was clipped by 6 bases and J by 7 bases; unmatched bases: 11. Germline V gene lookup returns CDR1 MDHEN and CDR2 SYDVKM. The length of the CDR3 is 15 residues. CDR3 sequence reads: CASSGLGQGLGTQYF. The CDR3 DNA reads as TGTGCCAGCAGCGGACTGGGACAGGGGTTAGGGACCCAGTACTTC.

This sequence joins TRBV7-2 and TRBJ2-3; no firm D call. Trimming cost V 3 bases and J 2 bases, with 12 bases left between them. Germline CDR1 is SGHTA and CDR2 is FQGNSA. CDR3 length: 15 amino acids. CDR3 in amino acids: CASSLRTTYTDTQYF. CDR3 in DNA: TGTGCCAGCAGCTTGCGGACCACCTACACAGATACGCAGTATTTT.

The rearrangement links TRBV4-1 to TRBJ2-3; D might be TRBD1 (6 bases). This CDR3 region has 14 residues. Germline V gives CDR1 MGHRA, CDR2 YSYEKL. The V end lost 2 bases, the J end lost 2 bases, and 8 bases lay between the germline ends. CDR3 in amino acids: CASSQLGATDTQYF. DNA for the CDR3: TGCGCCAGCAGCCAACTGGGGGCCACAGATACGCAGTATTTT.

The chain uses TRBV18 and TRBJ2-3; TRBD2 agrees at 15 bases. V lost 4 bases and J lost 3; bases outside the gene matches: 2. Per the germline V gene, CDR1 is KGHSH and CDR2 is LQKENI. The CDR3 runs to 16 residues. CDR3 nucleotide sequence: TGTGCCAGCTCACACGGGACTAGCGGGAGGACAGATACGCAGTATTTT. It translates to CASSHGTSGRTDTQYF.

This chain links TRBV19 with TRBJ1-3; D perhaps matches TRBD1 (5 bases). The CDR3 contains 16 residues. Germline V gene data show CDR1 as LNHDA and CDR2 as SQIVND (reference sequence). The CDR3 loop reads CARLPEGSISGNTIYF. The CDR3 coding sequence is TGTGCTAGACTACCTGAGGGGTCCATCTCTGGAAACACCATATATTTT.

The chain is built from TRBV12-3 or TRBV12-4 and TRBJ2-7; no clear D gene. There are 13 residues in the CDR3. V lost 8 bases, J lost 0 bases, and 11 bases lay in between. The CDR3 DNA sequence: TGTGCCAGCGGAAGGGCCAGCTCCTACGAGCAGTACTTC. As protein: CASGRASSYEQYF.

V gene TRBV27 combines with J gene TRBJ1-5; TRBD1 matches at 9 bases. The CDR3 loop spans 16 amino acids. The V and J ends lost 5 bases and 3 bases, in that order; junction bases with no gene match: 8. Germline values: CDR1 MNHEY, CDR2 SMNVEV (reference sequence). The CDR3 region is CASSPDRGGANQPQHF. The CDR3 nucleotides are TGTGCCAGCAGTCCAGACAGGGGGGGGGCCAATCAGCCCCAGCATTTT.

The chain carries TRBV10-3 and TRBJ2-7, with D possibly TRBD1 on 6 matching bases. Germline V gene lookup returns CDR1 ENHRY and CDR2 SYGVKD. V lost 6 bases, J lost 5 bases, and 11 bases lay in between. The CDR3 length is 12 residues. CDR3 coding DNA: TGTGCCATCAGCGTACAGGGCGACGAGCAGTACTTC. It translates to CAISVQGDEQYF.

The CDR3 protein is CASSPPGLAPDTQYF. The CDR3 DNA sequence: TGTGCCAGCAGCCCACCGGGACTAGCGCCAGATACGCAGTATTTT. The gene calls are TRBV7-2 and TRBJ2-3; 10 bases agree with TRBD2. CDR1 is SGHTA, CDR2 FQGNSA, per germline. This CDR3 is built from 15 residues. The V and J ends lost 5 bases and 4 bases, in that order; junction bases with no gene match: 6.

The chain carries TRBV2 and TRBJ1-3; tentatively, D is TRBD1 (5 bases). The CDR3 contains 16 residues. V lost 1 base and J 1 base, leaving 11 bases between the germline ends. In germline, CDR1 is SNHLY, CDR2 FYNNEI. CDR3 sequence: CASSEGAGRSGNTIYF. The DNA for the CDR3 is TGTGCCAGCAGTGAAGGGGCAGGGAGGTCTGGAAACACCATATATTTT.

J is TRBJ2-5 and V is TRBV6-1; tentatively, D is TRBD2 (5 bases). V lost 7 bases and J lost 5, with 11 bases in between. CDR3 length equals 12 residues. Germline V gene data show CDR1 as MNHNS and CDR2 as SASEGT. Here the CDR3 reads CASMAGAETQYF. CDR3 DNA: TGTGCCAGCATGGCGGGCGCGGAGACCCAGTACTTC.

This chain links TRBV20-1 with TRBJ2-2, with TRBD2 matching 8 bases. Germline lookup yields CDR1 DFQATT and CDR2 SNEGSKA (reference sequence). J lost 5 bases, V lost 1 base, and 0 bases had no gene match. This CDR3 spans 13 amino acids. DNA for the CDR3: TGCAGTGCTAGAGGCGGGGGGACCGGGGAGCTGTTTTTT. Translating it yields CSARGGGTGELFF.

The chain is built from TRBV2 and TRBJ1-5; 7 bases are shared with TRBD1. CDR3 length: 14 residues. With V trimmed by 4 bases and J by 5 bases, 5 bases remained unmatched. Germline-derived CDR1 and CDR2 are SNHLY and FYNNEI. The CDR3 DNA sequence: TGTGCCAGCAGTGGGTCAGGGGGGCATCAGCCCCAGCATTTT. It translates to CASSGSGGHQPQHF.

The chain joins TRBV19 to TRBJ1-6; 8 bases align to TRBD1. This CDR3 spans 14 amino acids. J lost 10 bases, V lost 2 bases, and 4 bases had no gene match. Germline loops: CDR1 LNHDA, CDR2 SQIVND (reference sequence). The CDR3, as DNA: TGTGCCAGTAGTATACAGGGGGCTCGATCACCCCTCCACTTT. Amino acids: CASSIQGARSPLHF. The full variable domain, completed using reference TRBV19 and TRBJ1-6, is DGGITQSPKYLFRKEGQNVTLSCEQNLNHDAMYWYRQDPGQGLRLIYYSQIVNDFQKGDIAEGYSVSREKKESFPLTVTSAQKNPTAFYLCASSIQGARSPLHFGNGTRLTVT.

The chain uses TRBV15 and TRBJ2-1; no clear D gene. V shed 3 bases and J shed 7 bases, with 16 bases lying between them. Germline V gene lookup returns CDR1 LNHNV and CDR2 YYDKDF (reference sequence). The CDR3 length is 15 residues. CDR3 nucleotide sequence: TGTGCCACCAGCAGCGAAGGTGCATTGGGAAATGAGCAGTTCTTC. Translated: CATSSEGALGNEQFF.

CDR3 region: CASSLYVLGQESIRRNQPQHF. CDR3 nucleotides: TGTGCCAGCAGTTTATACGTGTTGGGACAGGAATCAATACGACGCAATCAGCCCCAGCATTTT. The gene calls are TRBV12-3 or TRBV12-4 and TRBJ1-5; TRBD1 matches 8 bases. The CDR3 spans 21 residues. Germline trimming cut 2 bases from V and 2 bases from J; bases unmatched to any gene: 20.